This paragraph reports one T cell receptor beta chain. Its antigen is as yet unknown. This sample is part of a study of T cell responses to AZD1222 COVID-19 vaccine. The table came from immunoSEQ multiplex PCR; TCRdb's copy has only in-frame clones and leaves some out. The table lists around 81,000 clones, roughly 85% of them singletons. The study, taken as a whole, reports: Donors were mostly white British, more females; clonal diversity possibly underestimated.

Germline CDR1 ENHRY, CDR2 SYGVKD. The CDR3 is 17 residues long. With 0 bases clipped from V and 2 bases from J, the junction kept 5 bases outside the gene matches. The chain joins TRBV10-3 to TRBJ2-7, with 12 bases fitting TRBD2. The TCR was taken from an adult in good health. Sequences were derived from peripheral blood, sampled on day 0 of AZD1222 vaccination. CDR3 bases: TGTGCCATCAGTGAGTCGCCGACTAGCGGGGGAGCCTACGAGCAGTACTTC. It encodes CAISESPTSGGAYEQYF.